These 32 T cell receptor beta chains originate from one sample sequenced in a study of circulating CD8 cells and anti-PD-1 response in melanoma. Each library started from around 14 ng of total RNA using the QIAseq Immune Repertoire TCR panel. TCRdb fed the reads into MiXCR, producing one record per CDR3 protein. Of hundreds of distinct CDR3 sequences in the sample, about 8% were seen once. Live CD3+CD8+TCRalphabeta+ cells were sorted into four subsets by PD-1 and/or TIGIT. This specimen consisted of CD8+ T cells from PBMCs, obtained at baseline or after one month of anti-PD-1 therapy (not recorded which). These receptors were taken from a human donor with melanoma.

By share of the sample, this clonotype is large. The chain has TRBV4-2 and TRBJ2-1; 9 bases align to TRBD1. The CDR3 is 17 residues long. The V gene end was trimmed by 2 bases and the J gene end by 8 bases; junction bases not matched to a gene: 13. The germline V gene encodes CDR1 LGHNA and CDR2 YNFKEQ. The CDR3 nucleotides read TGTGCCAGCAGCCAAAACCCCCTAGGACAGGGGTTCGATGAGCAGTTCTTC. This codes for CASSQNPLGQGFDEQFF.

This clonotype is deemed medium-sized. The CDR3 coding sequence is TGTGCCAGCAGGGGGACAGGGTACTCGGAGACCCAGTACTTC. Its translation is CASRGTGYSETQYF. The rearrangement joins TRBV2 to TRBJ2-5; the match to TRBD1 covers 9 bases. The J segment lost 5 bases and the V segment lost 6 bases, leaving 7 bases of the junction unmatched. The CDR3 extends over 14 amino acids. CDR1 and CDR2 from the germline V gene are SNHLY and FYNNEI.

With respect to this clonotype: This could be a read error, since a much larger clone is one nucleotide away. The rearrangement links TRBV12-3 or TRBV12-4 to TRBJ2-1, with D possibly matching TRBD1 (5 bases). Trimming took 8 bases from V and 9 from J, leaving 14 bases between them. CDR3 length: 12 amino acids. The CDR3 region has the DNA TGTGCCAGCTACAGGTTTAGGGGTGAGCAGTTCTTC. Its translation: CASYRFRGEQFF.

This clonotype is deemed large. This chain connects TRBV7-3 to TRBJ2-5, with 9 positions matching TRBD2. Germline V CDR1 and CDR2: SGHTA, FQGTGA. Unmatched junction bases numbered 6, after V lost 2 bases and J lost 5 bases. The CDR3 sequence is 15 residues long. The CDR3: CASSLLSGGYETQYF. As DNA, the CDR3 is TGTGCCAGCAGCTTACTGAGCGGGGGGTATGAGACCCAGTACTTC.

By frequency in the sample, this clonotype is large. This chain connects TRBV12-3 or TRBV12-4 to TRBJ2-7; D call uncertain. The CDR3 totals 13 residues. Trimming pared 1 base from V and 2 bases from J, leaving 6 bases between. The chain's CDR3 is CASSLEVPYEQYF. The CDR3 nucleotides read TGTGCCAGCAGTTTAGAGGTGCCCTACGAGCAGTACTTC.

This clonotype is classed as medium-sized. This chain joins TRBV19 and TRBJ2-5; either TRBD1 or TRBD2 may supply D (5 bases each). The germline gives CDR1 LNHDA, CDR2 SQIVND (reference sequence). Trimming pared 7 bases from V and 4 bases from J, leaving 13 bases between. The CDR3 runs to 13 residues. For the CDR3, the DNA is TGTGCCAGTAAGGAGTGGGGGAGAGAGACCCAGTACTTC. Translating it yields CASKEWGRETQYF.

By frequency in the sample, this clonotype is medium-sized. V is TRBV28 and J is TRBJ2-7, with D tentatively TRBD2 (6 bases). This CDR3 comprises 14 residues. From germline, CDR1 is MDHEN and CDR2 SYDVKM. Trimming stripped 3 bases from V and 2 bases from J, with 11 bases between. In DNA, the CDR3 is TGTGCCAGCAGTTTCCCCGGGAGCCCCTACGAGCAGTACTTC. It translates to CASSFPGSPYEQYF.

By frequency in the sample, this clonotype is large (0.1 to 1%). The chain has TRBV18 and TRBJ1-2; the D gene is possibly TRBD1 (6 bases). CDR3 length: 15 amino acids. The germline CDR1 and CDR2 sequences are KGHSH and LQKENI. V was clipped by 3 bases and J by 0 bases, with 11 bases between them. In nucleotides, the CDR3 is TGTGCCAGCTCACCCGGGACAAAGTCTAACTATGGCTACACCTTC. This codes for CASSPGTKSNYGYTF.

This clonotype is medium-sized by share. This chain links TRBV12-3 or TRBV12-4 with TRBJ2-1; perhaps TRBD1 as D (5 bases). The CDR3 totals 12 residues. The V end was cut by 8 bases, the J end by 8 bases, with 13 bases between. The DNA for the CDR3 is TGTGCCAGCTACAGGTTTAGGGATGAGCAGTTCTTC. It specifies CASYRFRDEQFF.

The V and J genes are TRBV29-1 and TRBJ2-3, with 9 bases identical to TRBD1. The CDR3 runs 14 residues. The V segment lost 2 bases and the J segment 7 bases; nucleotides outside the gene matches: 7. Germline CDR1 SQVTM, CDR2 ANQGSEA. The CDR3 region has the DNA TGCAGCGTTGAAACACAGGGGGCGAGTTATACGCAGTATTTT. It codes for CSVETQGASYTQYF.

By proportion, this clonotype is large (0.1 to 1%). This rearrangement joins TRBV19 to TRBJ1-4, with a possible D match to TRBD1 (6 bases). Germline CDR1 LNHDA, CDR2 SQIVND (reference sequence). This CDR3 contains 13 residues. V lost 9 bases and J 5 bases, leaving 13 bases between the germline ends. CDR3 sequence (DNA): TGTGCCAGGATTAACAGGGAAAATGAAAAACTGTTTTTT. Amino acid sequence: CARINRENEKLFF.

This clonotype rates as medium-sized (0.01 to 0.1%). The chain links TRBV19 to TRBJ1-1, with D hard to call. Germline V gene data show CDR1 as LNHDA and CDR2 as SQIVND (reference sequence). Trimming removed 5 bases at V and 0 bases at J, with 13 bases between. The CDR3 consists of 15 residues. The CDR3 bases are TGTGCCAGTAGTGTCCCCTCCATCTTGAACACTGAAGCTTTCTTT. Translated, it gives CASSVPSILNTEAFF.

This clonotype is large by share. This chain uses TRBV27 with TRBJ2-1, with D perhaps TRBD1 or TRBD2 (5 bases each). Germline V gene lookup returns CDR1 MNHEY and CDR2 SMNVEV (reference sequence). Trimming removed 3 bases from V and 6 bases from J, with 12 bases in between. The length of the CDR3 is 14 residues. As DNA, the CDR3 is TGTGCCAGCAGTTTGTCAGGGAGCGCCAATGAGCAGTTCTTC. It is translated as CASSLSGSANEQFF.

On this clonotype itself: This clone may be a read error of a much larger clone one base away. This chain connects TRBV29-1 to TRBJ2-7; D is undetermined. This CDR3 spans 14 amino acids. The V end lost 2 bases, the J end lost 0 bases, and 11 bases lay between the germline ends. Germline V CDR1 and CDR2: SQVTM, ANQGSEA. In nucleotides, the CDR3 is TGCAGCGTTGAATTGAGTCCTTCCTCCTACGAGCAGTACTTC. Translation gives CSVELSPSSYEQYF.

This clonotype rates as large. The chain joins TRBV27 to TRBJ2-3; no firm D call. Germline V gene data show CDR1 as MNHEY and CDR2 as SMNVEV (reference sequence). Trimming left V 3 bases short and J 0 bases short, with 10 bases between. The CDR3 length is 15 residues. This CDR3 is CASSFELESTDTQYF. DNA of the CDR3: TGTGCCAGCAGTTTTGAGTTAGAAAGCACAGATACGCAGTATTTT.

In this sample, this clonotype is medium-sized. The rearrangement links TRBV12-3 or TRBV12-4 to TRBJ1-1; D is possibly TRBD1 (5 bases). The CDR3 length is 15 residues. Trimming left V 1 base short and J 2 bases short, with 11 bases between. The CDR3 DNA sequence: TGTGCCAGCAGTTTAGTGGGGGAGGGTAACACTGAAGCTTTCTTT. It specifies CASSLVGEGNTEAFF.

This clonotype is judged large. V and J are TRBV29-1 and TRBJ2-7; 8 bases are shared with TRBD1. CDR1 and CDR2 from the germline V gene are SQVTM and ANQGSEA. V shed 6 bases, J shed 2 bases, and the junction held 6 bases outside the gene matches. The CDR3 has 13 residues. The CDR3 loop is CSVMTGDTYEQYF. The CDR3 coding sequence is TGCAGCGTCATGACAGGGGATACCTACGAGCAGTACTTC.

This clonotype is classed as large. The chain combines TRBV9 with TRBJ2-7, with D perhaps TRBD2 (5 bases). The CDR3 runs to 14 residues. The germline gives CDR1 SGDLS, CDR2 YYNGEE. Trimming stripped 7 bases from V and 6 bases from J, with 20 bases between. DNA of the CDR3: TGTGCCAGCGCGCCGGGAACTCACGTGGTCGAGCAGTACTTC. It specifies CASAPGTHVVEQYF. The entire variable domain, with the rest obtained from reference TRBV9 and TRBJ2-7, is as follows: DSGVTQTPKHLITATGQRVTLRCSPRSGDLSVYWYQQSLDQGLQFLIQYYNGEERAKGNILERFSAQQFPDLHSELNLSSLELGDSALYFCASAPGTHVVEQYFGPGTRLTVT.

By its share, this clonotype is large. This chain connects TRBV29-1 to TRBJ1-2; D is perhaps TRBD1 (5 bases). The ends were cut back, 1 base at V and 4 bases at J, with 16 bases in the middle. The CDR3 has 15 residues. Looked up from germline, CDR1 is SQVTM and CDR2 is ANQGSEA. CDR3 DNA sequence: TGCAGCGTTGAAGGACTGAAGGCGGGGGGCTATGGCTACACCTTC. The encoded protein is CSVEGLKAGGYGYTF.

This clonotype was seen more than once but under ten times. A much larger clone sits a single nucleotide away, making a read error possible. V is TRBV2 and J is TRBJ2-1; 7 nucleotides line up with TRBD1. Germline V gene lookup returns CDR1 SNHLY and CDR2 FYNNEI. This CDR3 has 11 amino acids. The V and J ends lost 8 bases and 6 bases, in that order; junction bases with no gene match: 1. This chain's CDR3 is CASYRGNEQFF. The CDR3 region has the DNA TGTGCCAGCTACAGGGGCAATGAGCAGTTCTTC.

Worth noting for this clonotype: A much larger clone sits a single nucleotide away, making a read error possible. The rearrangement joins TRBV25-1 to TRBJ2-7, with 8 nucleotides matching TRBD1. Germline CDR1 MGHDK, CDR2 SYGVNS. This CDR3 is built from 14 residues. The CDR3 sequence: CASTGEQGAYGQYF. DNA for the CDR3: TGTGCCAGCACCGGAGAGCAGGGGGCCTACGGGCAGTACTTC.

This chain connects TRBV28 to TRBJ2-7, with D perhaps matching TRBD1 or TRBD2 (6 bases each). The CDR3 has 16 residues. V was cut by 7 bases and J by 0 bases, with 19 bases left in between. CDR1 is MDHEN, CDR2 SYDVKM, per germline. CDR3 nucleotide sequence: TGTGCCAGCACCCTCGGGGGCGCTGCGATCTCCTACGAGCAGTACTTC. Its translation is CASTLGGAAISYEQYF.

This clonotype is termed medium-sized. The chain uses TRBV6-4 and TRBJ2-7; D may be TRBD2 (5 bases). V was clipped by 0 bases and J by 0 bases, with 6 bases between them. The CDR3 runs to 14 residues. The V gene's germline CDR1 is MRHNA and CDR2 SNTAGT. CDR3 in DNA: TGTGCCAGCAGTGACTCCGGGGACTCCTACGAGCAGTACTTC. It codes for CASSDSGDSYEQYF.

Relative to its sample, this clonotype is large. The chain links TRBV3-2 to TRBJ2-3; no DNA check was done on the table's D call, TRBD2. TRBV3-2 is marked as a pseudogene. This CDR3 has 16 amino acids. CDR3: CASSQGLAGSTDTQYF. The DNA of the CDR3 is TGTGCCAGCAGCCAAGGACTAGCGGGTAGCACAGATACGCAGTATTTT.

This clonotype is medium-sized by share. This rearrangement joins TRBV9 to TRBJ2-7; no clear D gene. V lost 1 base to trimming and J lost 0 bases, with 17 bases between them. Germline CDR1 SGDLS, CDR2 YYNGEE. The CDR3 covers 17 residues. The DNA of the CDR3 is TGTGCCAGCAGCGTACCAGACGGCCCCTACGACTCCTACGAGCAGTACTTC. It is translated as CASSVPDGPYDSYEQYF. Drawing the rest from reference TRBV9 and TRBJ2-7, the complete variable domain is DSGVTQTPKHLITATGQRVTLRCSPRSGDLSVYWYQQSLDQGLQFLIQYYNGEERAKGNILERFSAQQFPDLHSELNLSSLELGDSALYFCASSVPDGPYDSYEQYFGPGTRLTVT.

By share of the sample, this clonotype is large. The chain joins TRBV19 to TRBJ1-2; 8 bases are shared with TRBD1. Germline trimming cut 5 bases from V and 1 base from J; bases unmatched to any gene: 6. The V gene's germline CDR1 is LNHDA and CDR2 SQIVND (reference sequence). This CDR3 has 15 amino acids. The chain's CDR3 is CASSARDRSNYGYTF. The CDR3, as DNA: TGTGCCAGTAGTGCCCGGGACAGGAGTAACTATGGCTACACCTTC.

By proportion, this clonotype is large. The rearrangement uses TRBV6-6 and TRBJ2-1; D remains unclear. CDR1 and CDR2 (germline): MNHNY, SVGAGI (reference sequence). The CDR3 loop spans 12 amino acids. The V gene lost 4 bases and the J gene lost 9 bases, with 10 bases spanning the gap. The CDR3 region has the DNA TGTGCCAGCAGTTTACCCTGGGGTGAGCAGTTCTTC. It yields the protein CASSLPWGEQFF.

This clonotype is large. The chain carries TRBV2 and TRBJ2-1; possible D gene TRBD1, 6 bases. Germline loops: CDR1 SNHLY, CDR2 FYNNEI. This CDR3 contains 11 residues. V dropped 8 bases and J dropped 5 bases, with 7 bases sitting between them. CDR3 amino acids: CASYRDNEQFF. The CDR3 DNA sequence: TGTGCCAGCTACAGGGACAATGAGCAGTTCTTC. The entire variable domain, with the rest obtained from reference TRBV2 and TRBJ2-1, is as follows: EPEVTQTPSHQVTQMGQEVILRCVPISNHLYFYWYRQILGQKVEFLVSFYNNEISEKSEIFDDQFSVERPDGSNFTLKIRSTKLEDSAMYFCASYRDNEQFFGPGTRLTVL.

This clonotype is termed large. The chain employs TRBV27 and TRBJ2-2; the match to TRBD1 covers 10 bases. The V and J ends lost 5 bases and 7 bases, in that order; junction bases with no gene match: 13. Germline CDR1 is MNHEY and CDR2 is SMNVEV (reference sequence). CDR3 length equals 17 residues. The chain's CDR3 is CASSPSSGDRGIGELFF. CDR3 nucleotides: TGTGCCAGCAGTCCTTCATCTGGGGACAGGGGAATCGGGGAGCTGTTTTTT.

The chain combines TRBV5-1 with TRBJ2-7; 9 nucleotides line up with TRBD1. The CDR3 sequence is 14 residues long. CDR1 SGHRS and CDR2 YFSETQ come from the germline V gene. V was clipped by 4 bases and J by 1 base; unmatched bases: 3. The CDR3 loop is CASSPGTGSYEQYF. CDR3 DNA: TGCGCCAGCAGCCCAGGGACAGGGTCCTACGAGCAGTACTTC.

By share, this clonotype ranks as large (0.1 to 1%). This chain uses TRBV6-6 with TRBJ2-5; D is unresolved. The germline V gene has CDR1 MNHNY and CDR2 SVGAGI (reference sequence). The CDR3 runs 14 residues. V was shortened by 5 bases and J by 2 bases, with 12 bases between the two germline ends. The CDR3 here is CASSPFGWQETQYF. The CDR3 nucleotides are TGTGCCAGCAGTCCCTTCGGATGGCAAGAGACCCAGTACTTC.

This clonotype qualifies as medium-sized. This chain links TRBV19 with TRBJ1-1; no clear D gene. This CDR3 has 13 amino acids. Trimming stripped 10 bases from V and 5 bases from J, with 17 bases between. Germline lookup yields CDR1 LNHDA and CDR2 SQIVND (reference sequence). The CDR3 sequence: CAIARDVETEAFF. CDR3 in DNA: TGTGCCATCGCCCGAGACGTGGAGACTGAAGCTTTCTTT.